The T cell receptor (beta chain) described here comes from a study of vaccination and CD4 T cells after COVID-19. Looking at the study overall: Overlapping spike peptides from SARS-CoV-2, HCoV-NL63, HCoV-OC43 and HCoV-229E served to stimulate the cells. As a positive control, some control cultures were given a CEFX pool, while others were given an HIV-1 Nef pool or no peptide.

V was trimmed by 5 bases and J by 6 bases, leaving 12 bases between them. The CDR3 extends over 13 amino acids. The germline CDR1 and CDR2 sequences are LNHDA and SQIVND (reference sequence). Treatment indicated: roughly 10-day PBMC culture with coronavirus spike peptide pools or control peptides (ViraFEST assay). Cultured CD4+ T cell DNA underwent sequencing with the Oncomine TCR Beta short-read assay. TCRdb itself ran the PCR reads through MiXCR, one entry per CDR3 protein. Here the sample spans roughly 20,000 distinct CDR3 sequences, roughly 40% being singletons. Comment on this clonotype: Its antigen remains unidentified.

Sample: CD4+ T cells from blood, cultured in vitro, taken after SARS-CoV-2 vaccination. This clonotype was obtained from a human donor who had recovered from COVID-19. The V and J genes are TRBV19 and TRBJ2-3; D perhaps matches TRBD2 (5 bases). The CDR3 region is CASSADWTDTQYF. DNA for the CDR3: TGTGCCAGTAGTGCGGACTGGACGGATACGCAGTATTTT.